This is a list of T cell receptor beta chains from one sample in a study of control samples from healthy donors and cancer patients. Libraries were prepared by immunoSEQ multiplex PCR; TCRdb keeps only in-frame clonotypes and omits some of them. The repertoire holds about 110,000 clones, with approximately 90% as singletons. Sequenced sample: blood. Every receptor here comes from a woman in her fifties or sixties in good health. The CDR3 runs from the conserved cysteine through the conserved F or W. The order of the fields is D gene, V gene, clone size, J gene, CDR3 protein, CDR3 DNA. The D gene is left open where the match is weak. Clone size is stated in some rows and not others, as once, few, many or a class when expanded.

>NA|TRBV29-1|NA|TRBJ2-1
CSVDRPITYNEQFF
TGCAGCGTTGACCGACCTATTACCTACAATGAGCAGTTCTTC
>NA|TRBV27|NA|TRBJ2-5
CASRALGVGETQYF
TGTGCCAGCAGAGCCCTGGGGGTGGGGGAGACCCAGTACTTC
>NA|TRBV12-3/TRBV12-4|NA|TRBJ1-4
CASSMVEGKLFF
TGTGCCAGCAGCATGGTGGAGGGAAAACTGTTTTTT
>NA|TRBV9|NA|TRBJ2-1
CASSALQVVSSYNEQFF
TGTGCCAGCAGCGCCCTCCAGGTTGTGAGCTCCTACAATGAGCAGTTCTTC
>NA|TRBV7-3|NA|TRBJ2-3
CASSLNVASTDTQYF
TGTGCCAGCAGCTTAAATGTAGCCAGCACAGATACGCAGTATTTT
>NA|TRBV2|NA|TRBJ1-3
CASSENRNTIYF
TGTGCCAGCAGTGAGAATAGAAACACCATATATTTT
>NA|TRBV11-2|NA|TRBJ2-2
CASSLGHRVGELFF
TGTGCCAGCAGCTTAGGGCACAGGGTCGGGGAGCTGTTTTTT
>TRBD2|TRBV2|NA|TRBJ2-3
CASTRLAGGSTDTQYF
TGTGCCAGCACCCGCTTAGCGGGGGGCAGCACAGATACGCAGTATTTT
>TRBD2|TRBV4-3|NA|TRBJ2-3
CASSQELAGDTDTQYF
TGCGCCAGCAGCCAAGAACTAGCGGGAGACACAGATACGCAGTATTTT
>NA|TRBV29-1|once|TRBJ1-3
CSVESNSGNTIYF
TGCAGCGTTGAGTCTAACTCTGGAAACACCATATATTTT
>NA|TRBV7-9|few|TRBJ2-7
CASSRPPRQYF
TGTGCCAGCAGCCGACCCCCGCGGCAGTACTTC
>TRBD1|TRBV11-2|NA|TRBJ2-1
CASSLEGQVNEQFF
TGTGCCAGCAGCTTAGAGGGACAGGTCAATGAGCAGTTCTTC
>NA|TRBV6-6|NA|TRBJ2-3
CASSFSRQPDTQYF
TGTGCCAGCAGTTTCTCGAGGCAGCCCGATACGCAGTATTTT
>TRBD1|TRBV4-1|NA|TRBJ1-6
CASSQDWGQGGSPLHF
TGCGCCAGCAGCCAAGATTGGGGACAGGGGGGCTCACCCCTCCACTTT
>NA|TRBV14|NA|TRBJ2-2
CASSPEVGELFF
TGTGCCAGCAGCCCGGAAGTCGGGGAGCTGTTTTTT
>NA|TRBV29-1|NA|TRBJ1-1
CSVEKRQPWATEAFF
TGCAGCGTTGAAAAACGGCAACCCTGGGCCACTGAAGCTTTCTTT
>NA|TRBV12-3/TRBV12-4|NA|TRBJ1-1
CASSPGQYTEAFF
TGTGCCAGCAGTCCCGGGCAGTACACTGAAGCTTTCTTT
>NA|TRBV5-1|NA|TRBJ1-1
CASSFLPGRVIVAEAFF
TGCGCCAGCAGCTTCCTCCCCGGCAGGGTTATTGTTGCTGAAGCTTTCTTT
>NA|TRBV11-1|NA|TRBJ2-7
CASSFSQLTSSYEQYF
TGTGCCAGCAGCTTTAGCCAGTTAACGAGCTCCTACGAGCAGTACTTC
>NA|TRBV19|once|TRBJ2-1
CASSWGRTHYYNEQFF
TGTGCCAGTAGTTGGGGGAGGACCCACTACTACAATGAGCAGTTCTTC
>NA|TRBV19|NA|TRBJ2-3
CASSPTLTGIFGDTQYF
TGTGCCAGTAGTCCAACCCTCACAGGGATTTTCGGGGATACGCAGTATTTT
>TRBD2|TRBV9|NA|TRBJ2-2
CASSPRGGSGELFF
TGTGCCAGCAGCCCTCGGGGGGGCAGTGGGGAGCTGTTTTTT
>NA|TRBV9|NA|TRBJ2-7
CASSGGSVYEQYF
TGTGCCAGCAGCGGCGGGTCAGTCTACGAGCAGTACTTC
>NA|TRBV18|NA|TRBJ1-6
CASSPYPAGADSPLHF
TGTGCCAGCTCACCCTACCCAGCAGGGGCGGATTCACCCCTCCACTTT
>NA|TRBV2|NA|TRBJ2-3
CASTVVGGPTDTQYF
TGTGCCAGTACTGTGGTGGGGGGGCCGACAGATACGCAGTATTTT
>NA|TRBV27|NA|TRBJ2-1
CASSLSRRPSSYNEQFF
TGTGCCAGCAGTTTATCCAGGAGGCCATCCTCCTACAATGAGCAGTTCTTC
>TRBD1|TRBV5-1|NA|TRBJ1-1
CASSLQGYDGTEAFF
TGCGCCAGCAGCCTACAGGGGTATGACGGCACTGAAGCTTTCTTT
>TRBD1|TRBV27|NA|TRBJ2-7
CASSPRTGPPGEQYF
TGTGCCAGCAGCCCCCGGACAGGGCCTCCGGGGGAGCAGTACTTC
>TRBD2|TRBV11-2|NA|TRBJ2-2
CASSFGREGRTGELFF
TGTGCCAGCAGCTTTGGGCGGGAGGGCCGTACCGGGGAGCTGTTTTTT
>NA|TRBV18|NA|TRBJ1-3
CASSPISLKETIYF
TGTGCCAGCTCACCAATCTCATTAAAAGAGACCATATATTTT
>TRBD1|TRBV28|once|TRBJ2-2
CASSVPTGGVLRTGELFF
TGTGCCAGCAGTGTCCCGACAGGGGGCGTCTTGCGGACCGGGGAGCTGTTTTTT
>TRBD2|TRBV7-9|once|TRBJ2-1
CASSLRTRDYYSSYNEQFF
TGTGCCAGCAGCTTAAGAACCCGGGACTACTATAGCTCCTACAATGAGCAGTTCTTC
>TRBD1|TRBV7-9|NA|TRBJ1-1
CASRPDRGLGNTEAFF
TGTGCCAGCAGACCAGACAGGGGGCTTGGTAACACTGAAGCTTTCTTT
>TRBD1|TRBV7-9|NA|TRBJ1-4
CASSSPGTAEKLFF
TGTGCCAGCAGCTCGCCCGGGACAGCCGAAAAACTGTTTTTT
>NA|TRBV18|NA|TRBJ1-2
CASSPEQYGYTF
TGTGCCAGCTCACCCGAGCAGTATGGCTACACCTTC
>NA|TRBV3-1/TRBV3-2|NA|TRBJ1-1
CASSQARGFTEAFF
TGTGCCAGCAGCCAAGCCAGGGGTTTCACTGAAGCTTTCTTT
>NA|TRBV5-1|NA|TRBJ1-2
CASSHSGPNYGYTF
TGCGCCAGCAGCCACTCCGGGCCTAACTATGGCTACACCTTC
>NA|TRBV29-1|NA|TRBJ2-5
CSVGGLETQYF
TGCAGCGTTGGGGGGCTAGAGACCCAGTACTTC
>TRBD1|TRBV11-3|NA|TRBJ2-2
CASSTRQGAITGELFF
TGTGCCAGCAGCACCCGACAGGGGGCCATCACCGGGGAGCTGTTTTTT
>TRBD1|TRBV5-1|NA|TRBJ1-1
CASSETGVLEAFF
TGCGCCAGCAGCGAGACAGGGGTTCTCGAAGCTTTCTTT
>NA|TRBV6-2/TRBV6-3|NA|TRBJ1-2
CASSYEPGDLDYGYTF
TGTGCCAGCAGTTACGAGCCAGGCGATCTCGACTATGGCTACACCTTC